Following are 21 T cell receptor beta chains from one sample sequenced in a study of T cell responses to AZD1222 COVID-19 vaccine. Clones were read by immunoSEQ multiplex PCR, and TCRdb kept only the in-frame ones, dropping some. This table holds 120,000 to 150,000 clones, more than 75% found once. The sequenced sample was peripheral blood, obtained on day 0 of AZD1222 vaccination. The origin of the receptors is an adult in good health.

The chain couples TRBV7-2 to TRBJ1-2; D is unclear. CDR3 length: 12 residues. Germline assignment: CDR1 SGHTA and CDR2 FQGNSA. V lost 1 base and J 4 bases, leaving 4 bases between the germline ends. The CDR3 DNA reads TGTGCCAGCAGCTTAGAACGCTATGGCTACACCTTC. Residues: CASSLERYGYTF. Complete variable domain (other parts from reference TRBV7-2 and TRBJ1-2): GAGVSQSPSNKVTEKGKDVELRCDPISGHTALYWYRQSLGQGLEFLIYFQGNSAPDKSGLPSDRFSAERTGGSVSTLTIQRTQQEDSAVYLCASSLERYGYTFGSGTRLTVV.

V is TRBV4-1 and J is TRBJ1-1; TRBD1 is a possible D gene (6 bases). CDR1 is MGHRA and CDR2 is YSYEKL in the germline V gene. V dropped 2 bases and J dropped 6 bases, with 10 bases sitting between them. The CDR3 loop spans 13 amino acids. CDR3 region: CASSQIGGPEAFF. DNA of the CDR3: TGCGCCAGCAGCCAAATCGGGGGGCCTGAAGCTTTCTTT.

The J gene is TRBJ1-5, the V gene TRBV6-6; 7 positions agree with TRBD1. Unmatched junction bases numbered 12, after V lost 10 bases and J lost 3 bases. The CDR3 has 15 residues. Germline CDR1 reads MNHNY; CDR2 reads SVGAGI (reference sequence). The CDR3 spells CATLKRQGDNQPQHF. DNA of the CDR3: TGTGCCACCTTAAAACGACAGGGCGACAATCAGCCCCAGCATTTT.

This rearrangement joins TRBV2 to TRBJ2-7, with 10 nucleotides matching TRBD1. This CDR3 comprises 14 residues. V lost 7 bases, J lost 0 bases, and 3 bases stayed unmatched. Germline-derived CDR1 and CDR2 are SNHLY and FYNNEI. CDR3 protein: CASNGQGDSYEQYF. The CDR3 DNA sequence: TGTGCCAGCAACGGACAGGGGGACTCCTACGAGCAGTACTTC.

In this sample, this clone turned up once. The gene calls are TRBV28 and TRBJ1-1; no clear D gene. Germline loops: CDR1 MDHEN, CDR2 SYDVKM. This CDR3 region has 14 residues. V was shortened by 9 bases and J by 1 base, with 15 bases between the two germline ends. DNA of the CDR3: TGTGCCAGTGAGGAGAGGGCGTCGAACACTGAAGCTTTCTTT. As protein: CASEERASNTEAFF. The full variable domain, completed using reference TRBV28 and TRBJ1-1, is DVKVTQSSRYLVKRTGEKVFLECVQDMDHENMFWYRQDPGLGLRLIYFSYDVKMKEKGDIPEGYSVSREKKERFSLILESASTNQTSMYLCASEERASNTEAFFGQGTRLTVV.

The gene calls are TRBV18 and TRBJ1-4; D may be TRBD1 (5 bases). Germline-derived CDR1 and CDR2 are KGHSH and LQKENI. The CDR3 runs to 15 residues. Trimming took off 3 bases at V and 5 bases at J, with 13 bases between the two ends. Here the CDR3 reads CASSPAVRENEKLFF. CDR3 DNA: TGTGCCAGCTCACCGGCGGTCAGGGAAAATGAAAAACTGTTTTTT.

The chain is built from TRBV28 and TRBJ2-7; D not resolved. The V end was cut by 2 bases, the J end by 5 bases, with 10 bases between. The CDR3 loop spans 13 amino acids. Germline V CDR1 and CDR2: MDHEN, SYDVKM. The CDR3 DNA follows: TGTGCCAGCAGTTTAGGATTGGGTAACGAGCAGTACTTC. It yields the protein CASSLGLGNEQYF.

The chain recombines TRBV7-2 with TRBJ1-2; 7 bases are shared with TRBD1. The CDR3 has 16 residues. V lost 0 bases to trimming and J lost 3 bases; unmatched junction nucleotides: 7. Germline V CDR1 and CDR2: SGHTA, FQGNSA. CDR3 bases: TGTGCCAGCAGCTTAGCGAGCGGGCAGGGGGACTATGGCTACACCTTC. Translated, it gives CASSLASGQGDYGYTF.

The chain is built from TRBV27 and TRBJ2-7, with 8 bases aligning to TRBD1. The germline CDR1 and CDR2 sequences are MNHEY and SMNVEV (reference sequence). This CDR3 is built from 16 residues. The V segment lost 3 bases and the J segment 5 bases; nucleotides outside the gene matches: 12. The CDR3 loop is CASSFIPARGPDEQYF. The CDR3 DNA reads as TGTGCCAGCAGTTTTATCCCCGCCAGGGGGCCGGACGAGCAGTACTTC.

The table lists this clone with a few counts. J is TRBJ2-7 and V is TRBV7-9; 13 nucleotides line up with TRBD2. The CDR3 is 15 amino acids. CDR1 is SEHNR and CDR2 is FQNEAQ in the germline V gene (reference sequence). V lost 5 bases and J lost 5; bases outside the gene matches: 6. CDR3 nucleotides: TGTGCCAGCAGCCTCCCCACTAGCGGGAGGGACGAGCAGTACTTC. Translation gives CASSLPTSGRDEQYF. Drawing the rest from reference TRBV7-9 and TRBJ2-7, the complete variable domain is DTGVSQNPRHKITKRGQNVTFRCDPISEHNRLYWYRQTLGQGPEFLTYFQNEAQLEKSRLLSDRFSAERPKGSFSTLEIQRTEQGDSAMYLCASSLPTSGRDEQYFGPGTRLTVT.

This rearrangement joins TRBV28 to TRBJ2-7, with 12 bases that match TRBD2. Germline V gene lookup returns CDR1 MDHEN and CDR2 SYDVKM. The V segment lost 2 bases and the J segment 7 bases; nucleotides outside the gene matches: 12. The CDR3 is 17 amino acids. The CDR3 is CASSLPAGTSGRGEQYF. In DNA, the CDR3 is TGTGCCAGCAGTTTACCTGCCGGGACTAGCGGGCGAGGAGAGCAGTACTTC.

This clone was counted once. The chain recombines TRBV2 with TRBJ1-5, with D possibly matching TRBD1 (6 bases). Germline V gene sequence: CDR1 SNHLY, CDR2 FYNNEI. Trimming took 7 bases from V and 4 from J, leaving 11 bases between them. The CDR3 length is 13 residues. CDR3 protein: CASTGQLNQPQHF. DNA of the CDR3: TGTGCCAGCACAGGACAGCTTAATCAGCCCCAGCATTTT.

V usage is TRBV18 and J usage is TRBJ1-2; D unclear. CDR3 length: 12 amino acids. V was trimmed by 2 bases and J by 10 bases, leaving 11 bases between them. CDR1 and CDR2 from the germline V gene are KGHSH and LQKENI. The CDR3 reads CASSPERSDYTF. The DNA of the CDR3 is TGTGCCAGCTCACCAGAGCGATCGGACTACACCTTC.

The chain carries TRBV13 and TRBJ1-2; possibly TRBD1 for D (6 bases). Germline V gene sequence: CDR1 PRHDT, CDR2 FYEKMQ (reference sequence). The CDR3 consists of 16 residues. Trimming stripped 2 bases from V and 3 bases from J, with 16 bases between. In nucleotides, the CDR3 is TGTGCCAGCAGCTTAACGGGGGCTGATTTAGACTATGGCTACACCTTC. It encodes CASSLTGADLDYGYTF.

The chain carries TRBV29-1 and TRBJ2-1; 11 positions agree with TRBD1. The V gene end was trimmed by 2 bases and the J gene end by 7 bases; junction bases not matched to a gene: 1. Germline CDR1 reads SQVTM; CDR2 reads ANQGSEA. The CDR3 spans 13 residues. CDR3 in amino acids: CSVERDRGNEQFF. The CDR3 region has the DNA TGCAGCGTTGAACGGGACAGGGGGAATGAGCAGTTCTTC.

DNA for the CDR3: TGTGCCAGCAGCTTAGTTGGGGTTCGGGGATCTTACAATGAGCAGTTCTTC. Translation gives CASSLVGVRGSYNEQFF. V usage is TRBV11-2 and J usage is TRBJ2-1; weak D call: TRBD2 (5 bases). Germline V gene sequence: CDR1 SGHAT, CDR2 FQNNGV. V gave up 1 base and J gave up 4 bases, with 17 bases separating them. The CDR3 consists of 17 residues.

Only one count was recorded for this clone. The chain uses TRBV7-3 and TRBJ2-1, with 9 bases identical to TRBD2. The J segment lost 6 bases and the V segment lost 4 bases, leaving 10 bases of the junction unmatched. Germline V lookup: CDR1 SGHTA, CDR2 FQGTGA. The CDR3 totals 16 residues. CDR3 in DNA: TGTGCCAGCAGCTCCCTAGCGGGACACGAAGGCAATGAGCAGTTCTTC. It encodes CASSSLAGHEGNEQFF. Full variable domain (outside the CDR3, taken from reference TRBV7-3 and TRBJ2-1): GAGVSQTPSNKVTEKGKYVELRCDPISGHTALYWYRQSLGQGPEFLIYFQGTGAADDSGLPNDRFFAVRPEGSVSTLKIQRTERGDSAVYLCASSSLAGHEGNEQFFGPGTRLTVL.

The rearrangement uses TRBV5-5 and TRBJ2-7; weak D call: TRBD2 (5 bases). There are 14 residues in the CDR3. The V gene lost 4 bases and the J gene lost 2 bases, with 13 bases spanning the gap. The germline V gene has CDR1 SGHKS and CDR2 YYEKEE (reference sequence). The CDR3 DNA follows: TGTGCCAGCAGCCCGCGGACTGAACCCTACGAGCAGTACTTC. It encodes CASSPRTEPYEQYF.

The chain combines TRBV3-1 (or the pseudogene TRBV3-2) with TRBJ1-4, with D unresolved. Germline assignment: CDR1 LGHDT and CDR2 YNNKEL (reference sequence). The CDR3 spans 15 residues. V was trimmed by 1 base and J by 5 bases, leaving 11 bases between them. The CDR3 region has the DNA TGTGCCAGCAGCCAAGTGTGGGGATCCAATGAAAAACTGTTTTTT. It specifies CASSQVWGSNEKLFF.

The chain links TRBV18 to TRBJ2-1, with 7 bases aligning to TRBD1. CDR1 and CDR2 (germline): KGHSH, LQKENI. Trimming removed 4 bases from V and 10 bases from J; junction bases left unmatched: 19. The CDR3 consists of 17 residues. The CDR3 DNA is TGTGCCAGCTCACGATGGTCAGGGCAGGGGGTTTCCGTCGAGCAGTTCTTC. Amino acids: CASSRWSGQGVSVEQFF.

This chain links TRBV24-1 with TRBJ1-4; 10 bases line up with TRBD1. Germline V CDR1 and CDR2: KGHDR, SFDVKD. The CDR3 covers 15 residues. The CDR3: CEEGSPGQGREKLFF. The CDR3 DNA reads as TGTGAAGAGGGGAGTCCGGGACAGGGGAGGGAAAAACTGTTTTTT.